These 32 T cell receptor beta chains were sequenced from one sample in a study of blood T cell repertoires in COVID-19. The method was immunoSEQ multiplex PCR; TCRdb's version includes in-frame clones alone and lacks a portion of them. Altogether 200,000 to 300,000 clones are present, over 80% being singletons, with the ten largest covering around 27%. Sequenced material: peripheral blood. Receptors originate from a man aged 40-49 years with acute or convalescent COVID-19.

The rearrangement uses TRBV29-1 and TRBJ1-2, with D maybe TRBD1 (6 bases). The V and J ends lost 7 bases and 8 bases respectively, with 23 bases between them. The CDR3 runs to 14 residues. The V gene's germline CDR1 is SQVTM and CDR2 ANQGSEA. CDR3 loop: CSAGARGPFQGYTF. CDR3 DNA sequence: TGCAGCGCTGGGGCCAGGGGACCCTTTCAGGGCTACACCTTC.

CDR3 amino acids: CASSKVTSGSRNEQFF. DNA for the CDR3: TGTGCCAGCAGCAAAGTGACTAGCGGGAGTCGCAATGAGCAGTTCTTC. The V gene is TRBV21-1, the J gene TRBJ2-1; TRBD2 is taken as the D call from the table, unchecked against the DNA. TRBV21-1 is marked as a pseudogene. This CDR3 spans 16 amino acids.

This chain uses TRBV5-1 with TRBJ1-2; weak D call: TRBD1 (5 bases). Germline V CDR1 and CDR2: SGHRS, YFSETQ. Trimming shortened V by 1 base and J by 4 bases, and 14 bases separated the two germline ends. The CDR3 loop spans 15 amino acids. DNA of the CDR3: TGCGCCAGCAGCTTGAGAGGCCAGGGCGGCTATGGCTACACCTTC. It translates to CASSLRGQGGYGYTF.

This clone was detected only a few times. This rearrangement joins TRBV19 to TRBJ2-5; 7 bases are a match to TRBD2. In germline, CDR1 is LNHDA, CDR2 SQIVND (reference sequence). After removal of 5 bases from V and 2 bases from J, the junction contained 8 bases not matched to a gene. The CDR3 sequence is 15 residues long. In DNA, the CDR3 is TGTGCCAGTAGTCTAGCTAGCGGAGTTCAAGAGACCCAGTACTTC. The encoded protein is CASSLASGVQETQYF. Based on the CDR3 plus reference TRBV19 and TRBJ2-5, the full variable domain is DGGITQSPKYLFRKEGQNVTLSCEQNLNHDAMYWYRQDPGQGLRLIYYSQIVNDFQKGDIAEGYSVSREKKESFPLTVTSAQKNPTAFYLCASSLASGVQETQYFGPGTRLLVL.

This clone was recorded a few times. This sequence joins TRBV29-1 and TRBJ2-3, with 8 nucleotides matching TRBD2. The CDR3 has 16 amino acids. The junction had 11 bases not matched to a gene; V was cut back by 4 bases and J by 2 bases. In germline, CDR1 is SQVTM, CDR2 ANQGSEA. CDR3: CSVAIGREVDTDTQYF. The CDR3 nucleotides read TGCAGCGTTGCCATAGGGCGGGAGGTCGACACAGATACGCAGTATTTT.

The chain is built from TRBV6-5 and TRBJ2-3; 7 positions match TRBD2. The trim removed 0 bases at V and 7 bases at J, leaving 7 bases unmatched. Looked up from germline, CDR1 is MNHEY and CDR2 is SVGAGI. CDR3 size: 15 residues. DNA of the CDR3: TGTGCCAGCAGTTACTCGAACAGCGGGATAAATACGCAGTATTTT. Residues: CASSYSNSGINTQYF.

This clone has a single count. J is TRBJ2-7 and V is TRBV6-6; 8 bases line up with TRBD2. CDR3 length equals 14 residues. CDR1 and CDR2 (germline): MNHNY, SVGAGI (reference sequence). Germline trimming cut 4 bases from V and 2 bases from J; bases unmatched to any gene: 4. The CDR3 protein is CASSSGGRTYEQYF. The CDR3 DNA follows: TGTGCCAGCAGTTCGGGCGGGAGGACCTACGAGCAGTACTTC.

The chain joins TRBV11-3 to TRBJ2-2; no definite D call. Germline V gene lookup returns CDR1 SGHNT and CDR2 YENEEA. The CDR3 runs 14 residues. Trimming removed 5 bases at V and 6 bases at J, with 13 bases between. CDR3 DNA sequence: TGTGCCAGCAGCCCCCAGAGGTCGGCCGGGGAGCTGTTTTTT. This encodes CASSPQRSAGELFF.

The chain combines TRBV6-2 or TRBV6-3 with TRBJ2-6; 7 nucleotides agree with TRBD2. CDR3 length: 17 amino acids. CDR1 and CDR2 from the germline V gene are MNHEY and SVGEGT. J gave up 2 bases and V 5 bases, and 9 bases lay outside the gene matches. CDR3 sequence: CASSRTGGSTGANVLTF. CDR3 DNA sequence: TGTGCCAGCAGTCGTACCGGGGGGTCTACTGGGGCCAACGTCCTGACTTTC.

The chain combines TRBV2 with TRBJ1-5; a possible D gene is TRBD1 (5 bases). Germline V CDR1 and CDR2: SNHLY, FYNNEI. This CDR3 comprises 13 residues. Trimming removed 4 bases from V and 6 bases from J, with 10 bases in between. The chain's CDR3 is CASSAGDGQPQHF. The DNA of the CDR3 is TGTGCCAGCAGTGCGGGGGACGGTCAGCCCCAGCATTTT.

J is TRBJ1-2 and V is TRBV2; D is undetermined. CDR3 length equals 14 residues. V shed 6 bases and J shed 0 bases, with 11 bases lying between them. Germline assignment: CDR1 SNHLY and CDR2 FYNNEI. The CDR3 DNA reads TGTGCCAGCAGGAGGGAGGAGGCTAACTATGGCTACACCTTC. This codes for CASRREEANYGYTF.

The V call is TRBV7-2, the J call TRBJ2-6; weak D call: TRBD2 (5 bases). The CDR3 contains 16 residues. The germline V and J ends were trimmed by 5 bases and 0 bases, with 11 bases remaining between them. CDR1 SGHTA and CDR2 FQGNSA come from the germline V gene. CDR3 amino acids: CASSLFAGSGANVLTF. CDR3 bases: TGTGCCAGCAGCCTCTTTGCGGGCTCTGGGGCCAACGTCCTGACTTTC.

The chain links TRBV2 to TRBJ2-6, with D perhaps TRBD2 (7 bases). The V gene's germline CDR1 is SNHLY and CDR2 FYNNEI. The CDR3 is 16 residues long. V lost 0 bases and J lost 2, with 8 bases in between. The DNA of the CDR3 is TGTGCCAGCAGTGAAGCAGGGGGGGCTGGGGCCAACGTCCTGACTTTC. Translated, it gives CASSEAGGAGANVLTF.

This clone came up once. The chain has TRBV14 and TRBJ1-4; possible D gene TRBD1, 5 bases. This CDR3 is built from 16 residues. Germline CDR1 reads SGHDN; CDR2 reads FVKESK. V was cut by 4 bases and J by 7 bases, with 19 bases left in between. CDR3: CASSPWSGDGSEKLFF. In DNA form, the CDR3 reads TGTGCCAGCAGCCCCTGGTCGGGGGATGGTAGTGAAAAACTGTTTTTT. Full variable domain (outside the CDR3, taken from reference TRBV14 and TRBJ1-4): EAGVTQFPSHSVIEKGQTVTLRCDPISGHDNLYWYRRVMGKEIKFLLHFVKESKQDESGMPNNRFLAERTGGTYSTLKVQPAELEDSGVYFCASSPWSGDGSEKLFFGSGTQLSVL.

This rearrangement joins TRBV6-5 to TRBJ2-5; perhaps TRBD1 as D (6 bases). Looked up from germline, CDR1 is MNHEY and CDR2 is SVGAGI. The V gene lost 6 bases and the J gene lost 6 bases, with 14 bases spanning the gap. The CDR3 is 13 residues long. The CDR3 nucleotides are TGTGCCAGCAGACCCAACAGGGATCAGACCCAGTACTTC. This translates into CASRPNRDQTQYF.

The chain employs TRBV29-1 and TRBJ2-3; possibly TRBD1 for D (6 bases). Germline CDR1 SQVTM, CDR2 ANQGSEA. Trimming pared 3 bases from V and 6 bases from J, leaving 22 bases between. This CDR3 is built from 16 residues. The CDR3 sequence is CSVDLTNRDRGDTQYF. The CDR3 coding sequence is TGCAGCGTTGACTTAACCAACAGGGACCGTGGTGATACGCAGTATTTT.

This clone was recorded only once. This chain links TRBV3-1 (or the pseudogene TRBV3-2) with TRBJ2-7; no firm D call. Trimming stripped 3 bases from V and 0 bases from J, with 3 bases between. Germline CDR1 is LGHDT and CDR2 is YNNKEL (reference sequence). This CDR3 has 12 residues. In DNA, the CDR3 is TGTGCCAGCAGCCACGTCTCCTACGAGCAGTACTTC. This encodes CASSHVSYEQYF.

V usage is TRBV5-1 and J usage is TRBJ2-3; D gene ambiguous. Trimming took 3 bases from V and 0 from J, leaving 11 bases between them. Looked up from germline, CDR1 is SGHRS and CDR2 is YFSETQ. The CDR3 length is 15 residues. The CDR3 nucleotides read TGCGCCAGCAGCTCTTCTTGGCGGAGCACAGATACGCAGTATTTT. This sequence encodes CASSSSWRSTDTQYF. Complete variable domain (other parts from reference TRBV5-1 and TRBJ2-3): KAGVTQTPRYLIKTRGQQVTLSCSPISGHRSVSWYQQTPGQGLQFLFEYFSETQRNKGNFPGRFSGRQFSNSRSEMNVSTLELGDSALYLCASSSSWRSTDTQYFGPGTRLTVL.

The chain joins TRBV18 to TRBJ1-1; a possible D gene is TRBD1 (5 bases). The ends were cut back, 3 bases at V and 1 base at J, with 15 bases in the middle. The germline V gene has CDR1 KGHSH and CDR2 LQKENI. The CDR3 loop spans 16 amino acids. The CDR3 DNA follows: TGTGCCAGCTCACCCCTCTCGGACATCCAGAACACTGAAGCTTTCTTT. Translation: CASSPLSDIQNTEAFF.

The CDR3 loop is CASSSNAGGAGNQPQHF. Here the CDR3 DNA reads TGTGCCAGCAGCTCCAACGCAGGGGGCGCCGGCAATCAGCCCCAGCATTTT. The chain couples TRBV5-6 to TRBJ1-5; 8 positions match TRBD1. CDR3 length equals 17 residues. Germline V CDR1 and CDR2: SGHDT, YYEEEE. Trimming removed 3 bases from V and 2 bases from J; junction bases left unmatched: 10.

This chain links TRBV14 with TRBJ1-1; a weak D match, TRBD1 (6 bases). Germline assignment: CDR1 SGHDN and CDR2 FVKESK. CDR3 length: 14 residues. Between the trimmed V and J ends, which lost 5 bases and 4 bases, there was a span of 14 bases. The CDR3 region is CASSKNQGSTEAFF. In DNA form, the CDR3 reads TGTGCCAGCAGCAAAAATCAGGGGTCCACTGAAGCTTTCTTT.

This rearrangement joins TRBV2 to TRBJ1-2; D is unclear. The CDR3 loop spans 15 amino acids. V was pared by 2 bases and J by 0 bases, with 10 bases between. CDR1 SNHLY and CDR2 FYNNEI come from the germline V gene. This chain's CDR3 is CASSEIVSANYGYTF. The CDR3 coding sequence is TGTGCCAGCAGTGAAATAGTCAGCGCTAACTATGGCTACACCTTC.

The V call is TRBV7-9, the J call TRBJ2-2; 7 bases are shared with TRBD1. In germline, CDR1 is SEHNR, CDR2 FQNEAQ (reference sequence). The CDR3 is 14 amino acids. V dropped 5 bases and J dropped 7; count of bases not matched to a gene: 7. The CDR3 protein is CASSVTGVSGELFF. The CDR3 coding sequence is TGTGCCAGCAGCGTAACAGGGGTCAGCGGGGAGCTGTTTTTT.

The CDR3 DNA is TGTGCCTGGAGTGCCCTGACAGGGATTCAAGAGACCCAGTACTTC. Translated, it gives CAWSALTGIQETQYF. The chain employs TRBV30 and TRBJ2-5, with TRBD1 matching 7 bases. Germline-derived CDR1 and CDR2 are GTSNPN and SVGIG (reference sequence). The CDR3 contains 15 residues. V trimming: 1 base; J trimming: 2 bases; junction bases outside the gene matches: 7.

The V call is TRBV19, the J call TRBJ2-7, with D possibly TRBD2 on 6 matching bases. V dropped 3 bases and J dropped 0 bases, with 15 bases sitting between them. CDR1 and CDR2 (germline): LNHDA, SQIVND (reference sequence). The CDR3 has 16 amino acids. CDR3 sequence: CASSIGARGVSYEQYF. Here the CDR3 DNA reads TGTGCCAGTAGTATTGGGGCGCGGGGTGTCTCCTACGAGCAGTACTTC.

This clone was picked up a small number of times. Other DNA sequences in this sample translate to the same CDR3. The rearrangement joins TRBV19 to TRBJ2-1; 8 positions match TRBD2. The CDR3 length is 15 residues. The ends lost 2 bases at V and 3 bases at J; junction bases unmatched: 3. The germline gives CDR1 LNHDA, CDR2 SQIVND (reference sequence). The CDR3 region has the DNA TGTGCCAGTAGTATACTAGCGGGCGACTACAATGAGCAGTTCTTC. It is translated as CASSILAGDYNEQFF.

This clone occurred many times. The rearrangement uses TRBV6-5 and TRBJ1-5; a possible D gene is TRBD1 (5 bases). Germline CDR1 and CDR2: MNHEY and SVGAGI. Trimming stripped 8 bases from V and 0 bases from J, with 14 bases between. The length of the CDR3 is 15 residues. CDR3 in amino acids: CASSRGVNSNQPQHF. The CDR3 nucleotides are TGTGCCAGCTCCCGGGGGGTCAATAGCAATCAGCCCCAGCATTTT.

This clone was detected once. The rearrangement uses TRBV29-1 and TRBJ2-1; 8 bases fit TRBD2. This CDR3 is 15 amino acids long. CDR1 and CDR2 (germline): SQVTM, ANQGSEA. V lost 7 bases to trimming and J lost 6 bases; unmatched junction nucleotides: 14. CDR3 nucleotides: TGCAGCGCCCCGGGGGGAAGCGGGAGTTTCAATGAGCAGTTCTTC. Translation: CSAPGGSGSFNEQFF.

This clone occurred a few times. The rearrangement joins TRBV5-1 to TRBJ1-5; 10 bases are shared with TRBD1. Looked up from germline, CDR1 is SGHRS and CDR2 is YFSETQ. The CDR3 has 17 residues. The V segment lost 4 bases and the J segment 1 base; nucleotides outside the gene matches: 8. CDR3 region: CASSTQTGGESNQPQHF. CDR3 bases: TGCGCCAGCAGCACCCAGACAGGGGGCGAGAGCAATCAGCCCCAGCATTTT.

This clone was counted once. The CDR3 region has the DNA TGTGCCAGCAGCCAAAACAGGGCTAACTATGGCTACACCTTC. As protein: CASSQNRANYGYTF. V usage is TRBV4-2 and J usage is TRBJ1-2; D possibly corresponds to TRBD1 (6 bases). Per the germline V gene, CDR1 is LGHNA and CDR2 is YNFKEQ. The CDR3 totals 14 residues. V lost 2 bases to trimming and J lost 0 bases, with 7 bases between them.

This clone showed up many times. This chain's CDR3 is CASSQDRPTGGDTEAFF. CDR3 DNA sequence: TGCGCCAGCAGCCAAGACCGCCCGACAGGGGGAGATACTGAAGCTTTCTTT. The chain has TRBV4-3 and TRBJ1-1; 9 bases agree with TRBD1. Trimming removed 0 bases from V and 5 bases from J; junction bases left unmatched: 10. CDR3 size: 17 residues. Germline loops: CDR1 LGHNA, CDR2 YSLEER.

This rearrangement joins TRBV12-3 or TRBV12-4 to TRBJ1-4, with unresolved D. The CDR3 runs to 11 residues. The V and J ends lost 5 bases and 7 bases respectively, with 5 bases between them. The CDR3 DNA reads as TGTGCCAGCAGTCCTTCTGAAAAACTGTTTTTT. This codes for CASSPSEKLFF.